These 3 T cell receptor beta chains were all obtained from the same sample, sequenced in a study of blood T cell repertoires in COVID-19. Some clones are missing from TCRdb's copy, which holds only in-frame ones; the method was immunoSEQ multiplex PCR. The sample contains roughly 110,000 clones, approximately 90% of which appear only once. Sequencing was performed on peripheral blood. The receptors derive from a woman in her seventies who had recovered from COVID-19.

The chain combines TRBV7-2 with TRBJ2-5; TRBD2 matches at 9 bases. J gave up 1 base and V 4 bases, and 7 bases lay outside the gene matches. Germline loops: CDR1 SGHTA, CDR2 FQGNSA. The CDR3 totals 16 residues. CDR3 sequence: CASSSQLAGFQETQYF. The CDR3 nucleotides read TGTGCCAGCAGCTCGCAGCTAGCGGGGTTCCAAGAGACCCAGTACTTC.

CDR3 sequence (DNA): TGCGCCAGCAGCCAGGCTACCGGGACTAGCGGGAATGAGCAGTTCTTC. Translated: CASSQATGTSGNEQFF. The chain employs TRBV4-3 and TRBJ2-1; 12 bases fit TRBD2. CDR1 is LGHNA and CDR2 is YSLEER in the germline V gene. The CDR3 is made up of 16 amino acids. Germline trimming cut 3 bases from V and 7 bases from J; bases unmatched to any gene: 7.

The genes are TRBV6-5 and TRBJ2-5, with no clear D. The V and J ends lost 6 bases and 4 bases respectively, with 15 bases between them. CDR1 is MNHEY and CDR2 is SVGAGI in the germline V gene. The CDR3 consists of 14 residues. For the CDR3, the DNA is TGTGCCAGCAGCACAACTATCAACGGAGAGACCCAGTACTTC. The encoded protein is CASSTTINGETQYF.